The rows below give T cell receptor beta chains drawn from one sample of a study of OX40 agonist ivuxolimab in advanced cancers. Sequencing used immunoSEQ multiplex PCR; TCRdb keeps in-frame clones, though not all of them. Altogether under 20,000 clones are present, roughly 72% being singletons, with the ten largest covering 24%. Specimen: CD4+ or CD8+ T cells sorted from blood, collected in a trial of the OX40 agonist ivuxolimab. The receptors were gathered from an adult with an advanced solid tumor such as melanoma, head and neck, liver or kidney cancer. CDR3s include the opening cysteine and the closing phenylalanine or tryptophan. The D gene is left open where the match is weak. The size entry is marked missing in some rows and otherwise reads once, few, many or a size class.

CDR3 | DNA | J | size | V | D
CAWSLLVGGPGNIQYF | TGTGCCTGGAGTCTCTTAGTGGGGGGGCCTGGAAACATTCAGTACTTC | TRBJ2-4 | . | TRBV30 | .
CASSPVGGEQFF | TGTGCCAGCAGCCCTGTCGGCGGTGAGCAGTTCTTC | TRBJ2-1 | . | TRBV7-6 | .
CASRGLASYEQYF | TGTGCCAGCAGGGGACTAGCATCCTACGAGCAGTACTTC | TRBJ2-7 | . | TRBV11-1 | TRBD2
CASDGETQYF | TGTGCCAGCGACGGGGAGACCCAGTACTTC | TRBJ2-5 | . | TRBV2 | .
CASSEFGELSPGELFF | TGTGCCAGCAGCGAGTTTGGGGAACTCTCCCCCGGGGAGCTGTTTTTT | TRBJ2-2 | . | TRBV9 | .
CASSPGTSGGWEQYF | TGTGCCAGCAGCCCCGGGACTAGCGGGGGATGGGAGCAGTACTTC | TRBJ2-7 | . | TRBV11-2 | TRBD2
CASSQGRELFF | TGTGCCAGCAGTCAGGGGCGGGAGCTGTTTTTT | TRBJ2-2 | . | TRBV25-1 | .
CASSYTTGPRADTQYF | TGTGCCAGCAGCTATACGACAGGGCCCCGCGCAGATACGCAGTATTTT | TRBJ2-3 | few | TRBV11-2 | TRBD1
CASSVAGQGLRGTDTQYF | TGTGCCAGCAGCGTAGCGGGACAGGGGCTTAGGGGCACAGATACGCAGTATTTT | TRBJ2-3 | few | TRBV9 | TRBD1
CASRAVGGRNEQFF | TGTGCCAGCAGGGCAGTCGGGGGCCGGAATGAGCAGTTCTTC | TRBJ2-1 | . | TRBV28 | .
CASSQASAGSTDTQYF | TGTGCCAGCAGCCAAGCTTCTGCGGGGAGCACAGATACGCAGTATTTT | TRBJ2-3 | . | TRBV4-2 | .
CASSSGESSYNSPLHF | TGTGCCAGCAGCTCAGGGGAGAGTTCCTATAATTCACCCCTCCACTTT | TRBJ1-6 | . | TRBV11-2 | .
CASSYGTDFWYEQYF | TGTGCCAGCAGCTACGGGACAGACTTTTGGTACGAGCAGTACTTC | TRBJ2-7 | . | TRBV5-4 | TRBD1
CATSSPSPTRSGAYNEQFF | TGTGCCACCAGCTCCCCTTCCCCCACAAGATCTGGAGCCTACAATGAGCAGTTCTTC | TRBJ2-1 | . | TRBV15 | .
CASSYLGEQYF | TGTGCCAGCAGTTACCTAGGGGAGCAGTACTTC | TRBJ2-7 | . | TRBV6-5 | .
CASSLASSEQYF | TGTGCCAGCAGCTTAGCTAGCTCCGAGCAGTACTTC | TRBJ2-7 | . | TRBV7-9 | .